This TCR beta chain was found in a study of graft-versus-host responses after intestinal transplantation (dated by TCRdb to the early 2020s). At the level of the whole study: Recipients received multivisceral, liver-intestinal, or isolated intestinal transplants. Anti-thymocyte globulin induction was given to all recipients, followed by maintenance tacrolimus and steroids for about 3 years. Graft-versus-host and host-versus-graft alloreactive T cell clones were tracked in the graft, circulation and bone marrow after intestinal transplantation using bulk TCR-beta CDR3 sequencing. Alloreactive clones were identified by sequencing pre-transplant mixed lymphocyte reaction products and comparing these products with unstimulated pre-transplant donor and recipient T cells. A cohort of 24 intestinal transplant recipients, including one retransplant, was enrolled, and 3 patients lacking pretransplant specimens were excluded. A peak of at least 4% donor T cells among recipient peripheral blood mononuclear cells was the definition used for donor T cell macrochimerism. Rather than going through the commercial service, samples from a few later patients were sequenced in-house on an Illumina MiSeq and processed with MiXCR. Study-level results and caveats: GvH clones were detected in recipient bone marrow, and some of these GvH clones were observed earlier in ileal mucosa or blood, consistent with an intestinal mucosal origin. The relatively low number and heterogeneity of intestinal transplant patients limited the conclusions. Patients with donor T cell macrochimerism had high GvH to HvG T cell clonal ratios in their allografts. Early after transplant, declines in HvG clones were associated with peak levels of circulating GvH clones.

There are 14 amino acids in the CDR3, from cysteine to phenylalanine inclusive. Only the CDR3 DNA stays, 42 bases, in frame from base 1. Trimming at the junction amounts to 6 bases on V and 6 bases on J, and the germline ends lie 12 bases apart. For CDR1 and CDR2, the germline V gene lists MNHEY and SVGAGI. Libraries came from the immunoSEQ multiplex PCR assay. For most patients, genomic DNA was subjected to high-throughput TCR-beta CDR3 sequencing by Adaptive Biotechnologies. The source study handled its data this way. Adaptive's ImmunoSEQ software supplied the TCR sequencing data for 15 to 20 patients, while MiXCR and VDJtools were used to process three other patients. CDR3 nucleotide sequences shared between donor and recipient were removed because the origin of such sequences could not be assigned. Alloreactive clones required at least 2-fold expansion over unstimulated cells and minimum CFSE-low frequency of 0.002% (template counts) or 0.001% (read counts). A clone was considered mappable if detected in the sequenced pre-transplant spleen, lymph node, or MLR CFSE-low populations of the donor or recipient. The cumulative frequency of alloreactive clones was calculated as a percentage of all sequences, weighted by copy number. In its TCRdb copy, this immuneACCESS table keeps in-frame sequences only and misses some clones. Where compared with another copy, unresolved V genes explain less than half of these, and the others have no known cause. D and trimming were read from the DNA, whereas the V and J calls and clone size are those reported in that table. Counted in this sample were over 45,000 clones; approximately 92% of them appeared once. Jointly, the top ten make up more than 4.5% of the sample.

Blood samples were collected up to 4 times in the first month after transplant and then at least monthly when available. About this clone itself: It lacks a known antigen. Base quality data are lacking; no much larger clone is found one base away.

The chain is assembled from TRBV6-5 and TRBJ2-6; the D gene cannot be resolved reliably. The source was PBMCs, collected about 120 weeks after a first intestinal transplant, on the day of a second. This clonotype originated in a human patient who received an intestinal transplant, so some T cells may come from the graft donor. The CDR3 amino acid sequence is: CASRVIRSANVLTF. The sequenced DNA: TGTGCCAGCAGGGTCATAAGGTCGGCCAACGTCCTGACTTTC.